The clone carrying this T cell receptor beta chain was observed at least ten times. What it binds is unknown. The data originate from a study of T cells in Graves' hyperthyroidism and ophthalmopathy. The CDR3 contains 11 residues. Germline CDR1 and CDR2: MNHNS and SASEGT. Trimming shortened V by 8 bases and J by 2 bases, and 6 bases separated the two germline ends. General observations from the study: Appearing also in blood were most of the thyroid clonotypes expanded above 0.001.

RNA transcripts yielded amplified TCR beta CDR3 regions. RT-PCR in the first round (using the HTBI primer set) targeted the TCR CDR3. TCRdb reprocessed the multiplex PCR reads via MiXCR and lists one record per CDR3 protein. The table has around 250,000 distinct CDR3 sequences, 24% seen once. PBMCs were sourced from about 10 ml fresh peripheral blood. This sequence originates from a woman in her forties with Graves' ophthalmopathy. The chain links TRBV6-1 to TRBJ2-5; D is ambiguous. The sequencing sample was made of blood. The CDR3 protein is CASREQETQYF. CDR3 coding DNA: TGTGCCAGCCGCGAGCAAGAGACCCAGTACTTC.